This T cell receptor (beta chain) was sequenced for a study of blood T cells in healthy people across ages. Study details: Template switching captured about one barcoded beta molecule per two T cells.

PCR was performed a second time for about 7 to 12 cycles using a sample-barcoded 5' primer and a J-beta primer mix. TCRdb re-analysed the 5' RACE reads in MiXCR, keeping a single row per CDR3 protein. The sample lists 1.5 million or so distinct CDR3 sequences; about 45% were seen once. To note about this clonotype: Its target is unknown.

CDR1 and CDR2 (germline): ENHRY, SYGVKD. The germline V and J ends were trimmed by 8 bases and 0 bases, with 10 bases remaining between them. The CDR3 sequence is 13 residues long. Study-wide results and limits: PBMCs were not sorted, which prevented a conclusive comparison of naive versus antigen-experienced cells.

The rearrangement uses TRBV10-3 and TRBJ1-1; TRBD1 is a possible D gene (5 bases). This receptor was identified in a woman aged 18-29 years in good health. Sequences were obtained from blood. The CDR3 protein is CAIQGYMNTEAFF. The CDR3 DNA follows: TGTGCCATCCAGGGTTACATGAACACTGAAGCTTTCTTT.